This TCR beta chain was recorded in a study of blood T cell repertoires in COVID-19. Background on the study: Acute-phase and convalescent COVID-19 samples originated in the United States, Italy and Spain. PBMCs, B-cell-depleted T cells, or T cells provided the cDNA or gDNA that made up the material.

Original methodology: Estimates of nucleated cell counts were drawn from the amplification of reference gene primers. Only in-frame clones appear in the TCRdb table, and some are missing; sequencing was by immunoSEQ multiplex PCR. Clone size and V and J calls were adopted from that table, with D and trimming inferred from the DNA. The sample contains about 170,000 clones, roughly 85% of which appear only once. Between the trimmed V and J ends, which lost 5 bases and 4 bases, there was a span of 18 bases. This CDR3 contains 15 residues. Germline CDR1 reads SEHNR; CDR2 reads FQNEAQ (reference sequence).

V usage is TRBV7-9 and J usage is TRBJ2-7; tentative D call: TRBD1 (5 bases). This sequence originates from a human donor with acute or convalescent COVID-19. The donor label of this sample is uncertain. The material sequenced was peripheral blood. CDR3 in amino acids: CASSPSRKGSYEQYF. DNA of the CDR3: TGTGCCAGCAGCCCCTCTCGGAAGGGGTCGTACGAGCAGTACTTC.